One and the same sample provided the 8 T cell receptor delta chains below, sequenced in a study of γδ T cells in repeated Plasmodium falciparum infection. TCRdb ran CATT on the multiplex PCR reads. There are approximately 60,000 delta-chain clones in the sample; over 1.5% occur only once, and roughly 15% lies in the top ten. Gammadelta T cells were flow-sorted from PBMC into Vgamma9/Vdelta2+ and Vdelta2-negative populations for bulk analysis. The source material was gamma-delta T cells from blood. Source of these receptors: a pool of human donors (malaria-infected and uninfected, not separated).

Details on this clone: TCRdb pairs this DNA with a much larger clone's protein that differs at residue 9, likely a read error; the protein shown was translated from the DNA. The rearrangement joins TRDV2 to TRDJ1; 8 bases align to TRDD3. The ends lost 2 bases at V and 4 bases at J; junction bases unmatched: 5. This CDR3 region has 14 residues. Per germline, CDR1 GEAIGNYY and CDR2 EKD. CDR3 nucleotide sequence: TGTGCCTGTGACATCGGGGGATATGGCGATAAACTCATCTTT. It specifies CACDIGGYGDKLIF.

This clone was seen a handful of times. TCRdb has a much larger clone's protein, which differs at residue 20 from the translation of this DNA, likely because of a read error; what is shown is the protein translated from the DNA. The rearrangement uses TRDV1 and TRDJ4; 12 bases map to TRDD3. The V gene's germline CDR1 is TSWWSYY and CDR2 QGS. The CDR3 is 22 amino acids. The CDR3 DNA follows: TGTGCTCTTGGGGAGCTTCCCCCTCTAAAGAGTACTGGGGGATACAGAGCCAGACCCCCGATCTTT. Its protein product is CALGELPPLKSTGGYRARPPIF.

This clone came up many times. A far larger clone is one base from this, pointing to a likely read error. This sample includes further DNA sequences coding for the same CDR3. The rearrangement uses TRDV1 and TRDJ1; D ambiguous. Germline V CDR1 and CDR2: TSWWSYY, QGS. The CDR3 has 14 residues. This chain's CDR3 is CALGRNIRTDKLIF. The CDR3 nucleotides read TGTGCTCTTGGGAGGAACATCAGGACCGATAAGCTCATCTTT.

This clone was seen many times. A far larger clone is only one base removed, so a read error is likely. Other DNA sequences in this specimen translate into the identical CDR3. The J gene is TRDJ1, the V gene TRDV1; TRDD2 aligns across 7 bases. The CDR3 is 21 amino acids. The ends lost 4 bases at V and 5 bases at J; junction bases unmatched: 28. CDR1 is TSWWSYY, CDR2 QGS, per germline. CDR3 sequence reads: CALGAPFLTGSERRCTDKLIF. The CDR3 DNA is TGTGCTCTTGGGGCCCCCTTCCTGACCGGGTCTGAGAGACGTTGCACTGATAAACTCATCTTT.

There are many counts of this clone. This DNA's translation differs at residue 5 from TCRdb's protein, which comes from a much larger clone; a read error is likely, and the protein shown is translated from the DNA. The rearrangement uses TRDV1 and TRDJ1; D remains ambiguous. Germline V CDR1 and CDR2: TSWWSYY, QGS. Deletions cut 6 bases from V and 0 bases from J, with 5 bases between. This CDR3 is 12 amino acids long. CDR3 loop: CALGEDTDKLIF. For the CDR3, the DNA is TGTGCTCTTGGTGAGGACACCGATAAACTCATCTTT.

With regard to this clone: This DNA's translation differs at residue 14 from TCRdb's protein, which comes from a much larger clone; a read error is likely, and the protein shown is translated from the DNA. This chain joins TRDV1 and TRDJ1, with 8 bases matching TRDD2. Here the J gene came from matching the DNA to germline, since TCRdb omits it. The CDR3 extends over 21 amino acids. V lost 3 bases and J lost 1; bases outside the gene matches: 22. Germline CDR1 and CDR2: TSWWSYY and QGS. The CDR3 nucleotides are TGTGCTCTTGGGGACTCTTCCTACGGGAATGGGGTCATACGTGTCACCGATAAACTCATCTTT. This gives the protein CALGDSSYGNGVIRVTDKLIF.

This clone was detected a few times. This DNA's translation and the protein TCRdb lists, from a much larger clone, do not match at residue 12, likely due to a read error; the protein shown is translated from the DNA. The gene calls are TRDV1 and TRDJ1; no reliable D call. TCRdb does not report a J gene; here it was assigned by matching the DNA to germline references. Trimming cost V 5 bases and J 0 bases, with 25 bases left between them. From germline, CDR1 is TSWWSYY and CDR2 QGS. The CDR3 loop spans 19 amino acids. The CDR3 nucleotides are TGTGCTCTTGGGCTCGGCTTTTTTCCGAGTCTCCGGTACACCGATAAACTCATCTTT. It translates to CALGLGFFPSLRYTDKLIF.

This clone was counted at least ten times. A single base is all that separates this from a far larger clone, so a read error is likely. This sample also contains other DNA sequences that code for the same CDR3. CDR3 nucleotide sequence: TGTGCTCTTGGGGAAATCCTTCCCAAGCACTGGGGGCTCTACACCGATAAACTCATCTTT. The encoded protein is CALGEILPKHWGLYTDKLIF. The chain uses TRDV1 and TRDJ1, with 8 bases fitting TRDD3. With 2 bases clipped from V and 0 bases from J, the junction kept 17 bases outside the gene matches. In germline, CDR1 is TSWWSYY, CDR2 QGS. The length of the CDR3 is 20 residues.